Listed below are T cell receptor beta chains from one sample, sequenced in a study of shared clonotypes between healthy human individuals. The repertoire was sequenced with immunoSEQ multiplex PCR; TCRdb's copy has only in-frame clones and lacks some. Of about a million clones listed, approximately 80% are singletons. Input material: memory CD4+ T cells from PBMCs. These receptors came from a man between 18 and 35 years old in good health. Some clones in this sample may be carry-over from other donors' samples. Each CDR3 is given with its conserved first and last residue. A D gene is named only where the DNA matches it firmly. Size is stated for part of the rows, as once, few or many counts, or as a class when the clone is expanded.

>-|TRBD1|TRBV9|TRBJ1-1|14
TGTGCCAGCAGCGGAACAGGGGTAAACACTGAAGCTTTCTTT
CASSGTGVNTEAFF
>-|-|TRBV28|TRBJ1-5|14
TGTGCCAGCAGTAAAGGTCATTCCAATCAGCCCCAGCATTTT
CASSKGHSNQPQHF
>-|TRBD1|TRBV6-1|TRBJ1-5|14
TGTGCCAGCCTCGATACAGGGGTCGGGCAGCCCCAGCATTTT
CASLDTGVGQPQHF
>few|TRBD2|TRBV9|TRBJ2-2|16
TGTGCCAGCAGCCCCCGGACTAGCGGGAGGGCCGGGGAGCTGTTTTTT
CASSPRTSGRAGELFF
>-|-|TRBV7-6|TRBJ2-5|15
TGTGCCAGCAGCCCCCGGGGGTATTCGGGGGAGACCCAGTACTTC
CASSPRGYSGETQYF
>-|-|TRBV7-8|TRBJ2-3|16
TGTGCCAGCAGCTTAGTAGTAAGCTTCGGCGAGTTCGCGCAGTATTTT
CASSLVVSFGEFAQYF
>few|-|TRBV4-3|TRBJ1-2|16
TGCGCCAGCAGCCAAGATTGGTCCATTGGGAGGAGAGGCTACACCTTC
CASSQDWSIGRRGYTF
>-|-|TRBV10-2|TRBJ2-7|12
TGCGCCAGCAGTGTACTTCGTGGCGAGCAGTACTTC
CASSVLRGEQYF
>-|TRBD1|TRBV19|TRBJ1-5|13
TGTGCCAGTACTGGGACAGCTAATCAGCCCCAGCATTTT
CASTGTANQPQHF
>few|-|TRBV19|TRBJ1-2|15
TGTGCCAGTAGTATGGCTATAGGAGGTAGCTATGGCTACACCTTC
CASSMAIGGSYGYTF
>-|-|TRBV7-6|TRBJ2-3|15
TGTGCCAGCAGCCCCCGGGGGGCTAGCACAGATACGCAGTATTTT
CASSPRGASTDTQYF
>-|-|TRBV2|TRBJ2-3|12
TGTGCCAGCACCGACAGCACAGATACGCAGTATTTT
CASTDSTDTQYF
>-|-|TRBV18|TRBJ1-1|13
TGTGCCAGCTCCCAGGGTTCGTGGACTGAAGCTTTCTTT
CASSQGSWTEAFF
>-|-|TRBV29-1|TRBJ2-3|13
TGCAGCGTTTTTGCGGAGGGTAAAGATACGCAGTATTTT
CSVFAEGKDTQYF
>-|-|TRBV18|TRBJ2-5|13
TGTGCCAGCTCAGACAGACCCCAAGAGACCCAGTACTTC
CASSDRPQETQYF
>-|-|TRBV5-1|TRBJ2-3|14
TGCGCCAGCACATTCGGGCAGAGCACAGATACGCAGTATTTT
CASTFGQSTDTQYF
>few|-|TRBV9|TRBJ2-2|13
TGTGCCAGCAGCGTAGACTACACCGGGGAGCTGTTTTTT
CASSVDYTGELFF
>-|TRBD1|TRBV7-2|TRBJ2-7|15
TGTGCCAGCAGCTTCAGGACAGGGTCCCCCTACGAGCAGTACTTC
CASSFRTGSPYEQYF
>-|TRBD1|TRBV7-9|TRBJ1-2|17
TGTGCCAGCAGCCAATTCACCTACGACAGGGGTTGGTATGGCTACACCTTC
CASSQFTYDRGWYGYTF
>few|-|TRBV28|TRBJ2-1|10
TGTGCCAGCAGTCGGAATGAGCAGTTCTTC
CASSRNEQFF
>-|-|TRBV11-2|TRBJ2-2|12
TGTGCCAGCAGCTTGTGGGCCGGGGAGCTGTTTTTT
CASSLWAGELFF
>few|-|TRBV10-2|TRBJ1-1|12
TGCGCCAGCAGTTTCATAGGAAGAGAAGCTTTCTTT
CASSFIGREAFF
>-|-|TRBV7-8|TRBJ2-5|14
TGTGCCAGCAGCTTGGGGACGCTGCAAGAGACCCAGTACTTC
CASSLGTLQETQYF
>-|-|TRBV2|TRBJ1-4|15
TGTGCCAGCAGTCCTTGGACAGACGTAAATGAAAAACTGTTTTTT
CASSPWTDVNEKLFF
>-|-|TRBV6-6|TRBJ1-3|15
TGTGCCAGCAGTTACGATCCGGACTCTGGAAACACCATATATTTT
CASSYDPDSGNTIYF
>-|-|TRBV2|TRBJ2-1|13
TGTGCCAGCAGTGGCCCCGGAGGGAATGAGCAGTTCTTC
CASSGPGGNEQFF
>-|TRBD1|TRBV2|TRBJ2-1|13
TGTGCCAGCAGGGACAGGGCCTACAATGAGCAGTTCTTC
CASRDRAYNEQFF
>few|TRBD2|TRBV7-9|TRBJ2-7|18
TGTGCCAGCAGCCAAAACCTGGGACTAGCGGGAACCTCCTACGAGCAGTACTTC
CASSQNLGLAGTSYEQYF
>once|TRBD2|TRBV7-6|TRBJ2-7|16
TGTGCCAGCAGCTTATATCCAGCGGGAAGCTCCTACGAGCAGTACTTC
CASSLYPAGSSYEQYF
>-|-|TRBV5-4|TRBJ2-7|13
TGTGCCAGCAGCTTGCGCGGGATCGACGAGCAGTACTTC
CASSLRGIDEQYF
>-|-|TRBV7-2|TRBJ1-4|19
TGTGCCAGCAGTTTTTTAGGAGGCAGGGGAGGGTCAACTAATGAAAAACTGTTTTTT
CASSFLGGRGGSTNEKLFF
>-|-|TRBV6-6|TRBJ2-1|15
TGTGCCAGCAGCTACACACTTAGCTCCTACAATGAGCAGTTCTTC
CASSYTLSSYNEQFF
>-|-|TRBV11-2|TRBJ2-7|15
TGTGCCAGCAGCCGACTAGTCTCCTCGGGCTACGAGCAGTACTTC
CASSRLVSSGYEQYF
>few|TRBD1|TRBV9|TRBJ2-3|15
TGTGCCAGCAGCCCCTTGGACAGGCTCACAGATACGCAGTATTTT
CASSPLDRLTDTQYF
>-|TRBD2|TRBV30|TRBJ2-3|14
TGTGCCTCCTCTAGCGGGAGGCCCCCAGATACGCAGTATTTT
CASSSGRPPDTQYF
>once|TRBD2|TRBV19|TRBJ2-3|15
TGTGCCAGTAGTATTTTAGCGGGAGTGGCAGATACGCAGTATTTT
CASSILAGVADTQYF
>-|-|TRBV7-6|TRBJ2-5|14
TGTGCCAGCCTCGCCACTACCTCCAAAGAGACCCAGTACTTC
CASLATTSKETQYF
>few|TRBD1|TRBV11-2|TRBJ1-2|15
TGTGCCAGCAGCTTAGGCGCCGGGACAGGGGTAGGCTACACCTTC
CASSLGAGTGVGYTF
>-|-|TRBV30|TRBJ1-1|13
TGTGCCTGGAGCCCAGCCGCGAACACTGAAGCTTTCTTT
CAWSPAANTEAFF
>-|-|TRBV19|TRBJ2-7|11
TGTGCCAGTGGGGGGCCTTCCACGCTTATCTTC
CASGGPSTLIF
>-|-|TRBV5-4|TRBJ1-1|15
TGTGCCAGCACACCATCCCTCACACAGAACACTGAAGCTTTCTTT
CASTPSLTQNTEAFF
>-|TRBD1|TRBV30|TRBJ1-4|14
TGTGCCGTCGGGGGGACAGGGAAGGTTGAAAAACTGTTTTTT
CAVGGTGKVEKLFF
>-|-|TRBV4-3|TRBJ2-3|13
TGCGCCAGCAGCCAAGATATCACAGATACGCAGTATTTT
CASSQDITDTQYF
>-|TRBD1|TRBV30|TRBJ1-1|13
TGTGCCTGGGACAGGGGACTGAACACTGAAGCTTTCTTT
CAWDRGLNTEAFF
>-|-|TRBV7-3|TRBJ2-3|12
TGTGCCAGCAGCTCTCGTGTGGGCACGCAGTATTTT
CASSSRVGTQYF
>few|-|TRBV19|TRBJ1-1|14
TGTGCCAGTAGTATCCTCGGAGGGGACACTGAAGCTTTCTTT
CASSILGGDTEAFF
>-|-|TRBV10-1|TRBJ2-5|12
TGCGCCAGCAGTGAACCGGGCGGGACCCAGTACTTC
CASSEPGGTQYF
>-|TRBD2|TRBV29-1|TRBJ2-5|14
TGCAGCGTTTCCGGGACGCCGAGGCGGGAGTCCCAGTACTTC
CSVSGTPRRESQYF
>once|TRBD1|TRBV5-4|TRBJ2-5|14
TGTGCCAGCAGCTTAAAAGGGGGCGATGAGACCCAGTACTTC
CASSLKGGDETQYF
>few|TRBD1|TRBV15|TRBJ1-3|14
TGTGCCACCAGCAGAGGGGGACAGGAAAACACCATATATTTT
CATSRGGQENTIYF